This TCR beta chain was documented in a study of identical twins. There are 15 residues in the CDR3. Germline V gene data show CDR1 as KGHDR and CDR2 as SFDVKD. The V gene lost 1 base and the J gene lost 0 bases, with 6 bases spanning the gap. TCRdb ran MiXCR on the 5' RACE reads and lists one entry per CDR3 protein. The table records 1,800,000 or so distinct CDR3 sequences, under 35% of them present only once. Study-wide results and limits: Insertion counts were lower in abundant cord blood beta clonotypes, a trend that memory repertoires did not show. The models systematically underestimated how much out-of-frame TCR alpha was shared in monozygotic twins.

Concerning this clonotype: Its antigen remains unidentified.

This chain uses TRBV24-1 with TRBJ2-1; the D gene is possibly TRBD2 (5 bases). Sequences were obtained from cord blood. This clonotype was sampled from a newborn girl in good health. The CDR3 bases are TGTGCCACCAGTGATTTCGGGGTCTCCTACAATGAGCAGTTCTTC. It codes for CATSDFGVSYNEQFF.